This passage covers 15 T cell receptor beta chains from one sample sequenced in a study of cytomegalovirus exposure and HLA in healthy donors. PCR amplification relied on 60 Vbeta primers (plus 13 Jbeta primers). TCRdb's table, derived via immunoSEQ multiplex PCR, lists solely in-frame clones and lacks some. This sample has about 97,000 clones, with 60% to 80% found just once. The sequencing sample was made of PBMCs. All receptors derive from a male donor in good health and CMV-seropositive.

The CDR3 region has the DNA TGTGCCACCCGGGACAGGGGTGGGTATGAGCAGTTCTTC. Translating it yields CATRDRGGYEQFF. V and J are TRBV6-1 and TRBJ2-1; 10 bases agree with TRBD1. Germline CDR1 is MNHNS and CDR2 is SASEGT. The V segment lost 10 bases and the J segment 8 bases; nucleotides outside the gene matches: 8. The CDR3 contains 13 residues.

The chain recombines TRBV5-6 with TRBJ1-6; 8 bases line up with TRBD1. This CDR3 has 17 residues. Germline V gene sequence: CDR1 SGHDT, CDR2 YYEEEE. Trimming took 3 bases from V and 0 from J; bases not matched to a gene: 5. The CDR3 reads CASSSGQASSYNSPLHF. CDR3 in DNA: TGTGCCAGCAGCTCGGGACAGGCTAGCTCCTATAATTCACCCCTCCACTTT. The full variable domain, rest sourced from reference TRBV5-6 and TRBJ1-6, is DAGVTQSPTHLIKTRGQQVTLRCSPKSGHDTVSWYQQALGQGPQFIFQYYEEEERQRGNFPDRFSGHQFPNYSSELNVNALLLGDSALYLCASSSGQASSYNSPLHFGNGTRLTVT.

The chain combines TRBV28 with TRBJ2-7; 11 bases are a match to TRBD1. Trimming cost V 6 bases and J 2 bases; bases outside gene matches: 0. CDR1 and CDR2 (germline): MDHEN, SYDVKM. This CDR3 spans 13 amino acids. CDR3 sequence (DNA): TGTGCCAGCAGGGGACAGGGGGCCTACGAGCAGTACTTC. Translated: CASRGQGAYEQYF.

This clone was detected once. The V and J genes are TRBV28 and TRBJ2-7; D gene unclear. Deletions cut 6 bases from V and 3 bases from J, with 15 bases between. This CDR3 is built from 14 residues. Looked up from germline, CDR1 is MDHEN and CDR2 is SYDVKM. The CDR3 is CASSLPQVHYEQYF. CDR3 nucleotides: TGTGCCAGCAGCCTTCCGCAGGTTCACTACGAGCAGTACTTC.

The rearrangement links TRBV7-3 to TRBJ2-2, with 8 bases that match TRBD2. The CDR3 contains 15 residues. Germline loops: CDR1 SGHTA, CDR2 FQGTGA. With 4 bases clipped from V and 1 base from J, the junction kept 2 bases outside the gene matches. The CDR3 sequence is CASSSGLGNTGELFF. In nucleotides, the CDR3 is TGTGCCAGCAGCTCGGGACTAGGGAACACCGGGGAGCTGTTTTTT. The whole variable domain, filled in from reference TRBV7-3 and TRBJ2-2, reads GAGVSQTPSNKVTEKGKYVELRCDPISGHTALYWYRQSLGQGPEFLIYFQGTGAADDSGLPNDRFFAVRPEGSVSTLKIQRTERGDSAVYLCASSSGLGNTGELFFGEGSRLTVL.

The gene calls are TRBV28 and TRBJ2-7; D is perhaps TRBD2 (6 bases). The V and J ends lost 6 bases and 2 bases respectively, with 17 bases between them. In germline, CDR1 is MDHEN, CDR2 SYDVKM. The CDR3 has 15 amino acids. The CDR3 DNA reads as TGTGCCAGCAGCTCCGGGGGTACGATGACCTACGAGCAGTACTTC. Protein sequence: CASSSGGTMTYEQYF.

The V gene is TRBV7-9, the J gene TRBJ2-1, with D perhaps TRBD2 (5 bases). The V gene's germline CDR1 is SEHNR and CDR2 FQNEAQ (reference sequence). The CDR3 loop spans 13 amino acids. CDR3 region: CAARQASQNEQFF. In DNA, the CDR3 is TGTGCTGCTCGGCAGGCTAGCCAAAATGAGCAGTTCTTC. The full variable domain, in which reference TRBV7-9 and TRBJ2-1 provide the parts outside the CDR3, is DTGVSQNPRHKITKRGQNVTFRCDPISEHNRLYWYRQTLGQGPEFLTYFQNEAQLEKSRLLSDRFSAERPKGSFSTLEIQRTEQGDSAMYLCAARQASQNEQFFGPGTRLTVL.

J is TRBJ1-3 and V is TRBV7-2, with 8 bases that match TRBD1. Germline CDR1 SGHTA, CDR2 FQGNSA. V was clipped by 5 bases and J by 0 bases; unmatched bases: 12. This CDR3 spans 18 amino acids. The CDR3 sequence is CASSKATGTGFSGNTIYF. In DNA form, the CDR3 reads TGTGCCAGCAGCAAAGCTACCGGGACAGGTTTCTCTGGAAACACCATATATTTT.

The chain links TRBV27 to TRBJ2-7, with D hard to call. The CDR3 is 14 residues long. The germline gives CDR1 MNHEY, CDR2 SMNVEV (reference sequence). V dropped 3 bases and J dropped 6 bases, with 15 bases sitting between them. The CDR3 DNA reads TGTGCCAGCAGTTTCCGGAACAGTCTGGGCGAGCAGTACTTC. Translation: CASSFRNSLGEQYF.

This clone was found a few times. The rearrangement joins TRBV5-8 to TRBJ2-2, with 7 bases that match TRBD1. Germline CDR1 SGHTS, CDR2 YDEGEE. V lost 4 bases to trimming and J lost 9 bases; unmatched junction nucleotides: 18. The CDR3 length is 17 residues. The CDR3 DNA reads TGTGCCAGCAGCCCGGGGACAGCCCGACAAGTGCGCCGGGAGCTGTTTTTT. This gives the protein CASSPGTARQVRRELFF.

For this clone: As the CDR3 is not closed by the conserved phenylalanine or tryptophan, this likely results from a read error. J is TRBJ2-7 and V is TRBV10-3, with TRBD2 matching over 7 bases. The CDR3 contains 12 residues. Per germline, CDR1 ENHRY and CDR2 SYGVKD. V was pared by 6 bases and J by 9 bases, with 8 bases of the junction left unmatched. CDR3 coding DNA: TGTGCCATCAGGGGGCCTTCGGGAGGGCAGTACATC. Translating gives CAIRGPSGGQYI.

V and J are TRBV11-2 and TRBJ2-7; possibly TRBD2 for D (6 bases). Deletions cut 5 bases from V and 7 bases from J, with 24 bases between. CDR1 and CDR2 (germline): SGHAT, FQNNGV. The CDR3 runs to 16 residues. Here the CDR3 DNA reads TGTGCCAGCAGCCCCCTGGGGAGTGCCGGAGGGCAGGAGCAGTACTTC. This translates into CASSPLGSAGGQEQYF.

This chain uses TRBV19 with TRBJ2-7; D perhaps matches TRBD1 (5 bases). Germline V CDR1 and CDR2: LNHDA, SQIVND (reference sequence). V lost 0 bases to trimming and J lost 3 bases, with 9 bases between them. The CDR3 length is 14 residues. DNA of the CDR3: TGTGCCAGTAGTATAGATCTCAGGGACTACGAGCAGTACTTC. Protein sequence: CASSIDLRDYEQYF.

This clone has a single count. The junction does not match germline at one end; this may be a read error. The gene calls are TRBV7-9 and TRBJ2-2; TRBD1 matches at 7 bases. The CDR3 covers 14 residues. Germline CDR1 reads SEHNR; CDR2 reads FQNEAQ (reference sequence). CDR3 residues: CSSSLGQYTGELFF. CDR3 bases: TGTTCCAGCAGCCTGGGACAGTACACCGGGGAGCTGTTTTTT.

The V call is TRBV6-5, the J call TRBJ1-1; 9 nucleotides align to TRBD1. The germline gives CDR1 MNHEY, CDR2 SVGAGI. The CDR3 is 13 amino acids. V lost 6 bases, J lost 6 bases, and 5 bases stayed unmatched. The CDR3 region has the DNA TGTGCCAGCAGCCACCGACAGGGGGCTGAAGCTTTCTTT. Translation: CASSHRQGAEAFF.